This T cell receptor beta chain was identified during a study of OX40 agonist ivuxolimab in advanced cancers. Sequencing used immunoSEQ multiplex PCR; TCRdb keeps in-frame clones, though not all of them. The table shows under 85,000 clones, with approximately 86% occurring only once. This CDR3 has 13 amino acids. The ends were cut back, 5 bases at V and 3 bases at J, with 11 bases in the middle. Per germline, CDR1 SGHRS and CDR2 YFSETQ. Remarks on this clone: Its antigen is not known.

The study's findings and limits: Antigen specificity was not determined for the expanded peripheral T cells. Clonal expansion was seen in CD4+ and CD8+ blood T cells by week 6 at 0.1 to 3.0 mg/kg.

The chain is built from TRBV5-1 and TRBJ1-1; D is perhaps TRBD1 (5 bases). The material was CD4+ or CD8+ T cells sorted from blood, obtained in a trial of the OX40 agonist ivuxolimab. This sequence originates from an adult with an advanced solid tumor such as melanoma, head and neck, liver or kidney cancer. The CDR3 sequence: CASSTQGDTEAFF. In DNA form, the CDR3 reads TGCGCCAGCAGTACTCAGGGTGACACTGAAGCTTTCTTT.